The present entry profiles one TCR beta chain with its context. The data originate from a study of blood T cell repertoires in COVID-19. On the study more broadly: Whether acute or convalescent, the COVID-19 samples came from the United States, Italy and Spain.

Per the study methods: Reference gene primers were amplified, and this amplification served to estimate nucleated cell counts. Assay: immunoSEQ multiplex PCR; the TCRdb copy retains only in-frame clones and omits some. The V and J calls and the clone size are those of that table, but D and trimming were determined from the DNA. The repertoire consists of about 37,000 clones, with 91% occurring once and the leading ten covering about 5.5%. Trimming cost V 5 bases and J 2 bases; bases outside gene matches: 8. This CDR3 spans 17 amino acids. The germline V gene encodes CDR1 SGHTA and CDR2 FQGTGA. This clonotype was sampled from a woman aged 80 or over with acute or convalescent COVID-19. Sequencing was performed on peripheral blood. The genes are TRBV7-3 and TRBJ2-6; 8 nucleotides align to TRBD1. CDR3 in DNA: TGTGCCAGCAGCGCCCAGGGGGCCCACACTGGGGCCAACGTCCTGACTTTC. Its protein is CASSAQGAHTGANVLTF. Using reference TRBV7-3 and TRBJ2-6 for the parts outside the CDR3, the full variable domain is GAGVSQTPSNKVTEKGKYVELRCDPISGHTALYWYRQSLGQGPEFLIYFQGTGAADDSGLPNDRFFAVRPEGSVSTLKIQRTERGDSAVYLCASSAQGAHTGANVLTFGAGSRLTVL.